Sequencing of this T cell receptor beta chain was carried out in a study of blood T cell repertoires in COVID-19. Across the whole study: Specimens from acute and convalescent COVID-19 originated in the United States, Italy and Spain. In each case, the material was cDNA or gDNA derived from T cells, B-cell-depleted T cells, or PBMCs.

Germline trimming cut 1 base from V and 2 bases from J; bases unmatched to any gene: 8. The CDR3 totals 17 residues. Germline lookup yields CDR1 SGHVS and CDR2 FNYEAQ. As handled by the study authors: It was from reference gene primer amplification that nucleated cell counts were estimated. Sequencing was performed with immunoSEQ multiplex PCR; in TCRdb, only in-frame clones are kept and a portion is missing. Clone size and V and J calls were adopted from that table, with D and trimming inferred from the DNA. The top ten clones hold around 1.5% of a sample with 55,000 to 80,000 clones, around 90% of them seen once.

Sequenced: peripheral blood. V usage is TRBV7-6 and J usage is TRBJ2-1; 7 nucleotides align to TRBD2. The clonotype was recovered from a human donor in a cohort sampled during active COVID-19. The CDR3 DNA follows: TGTGCCAGCAGCTTAGGTGGGCGGGGGAACCCCTACAATGAGCAGTTCTTC. Its translation is CASSLGGRGNPYNEQFF.